This T cell receptor beta chain was retrieved from a study of cytomegalovirus exposure and HLA in healthy donors. This CDR3 has 15 amino acids. V shed 5 bases and J 1 base; nucleotides not matched to a gene: 4. Per the germline V gene, CDR1 is LNHDA and CDR2 is SQIVND (reference sequence). The PCR ran on 60 Vbeta and 13 Jbeta primers. Generated by immunoSEQ multiplex PCR, the TCRdb table keeps only in-frame clones and is missing some. Altogether about 150,000 clones are present, under 70% being singletons, with the ten largest covering 3%. Material for sequencing was PBMCs. This TCR was sampled from a young woman in good health and CMV-seropositive. The chain carries TRBV19 and TRBJ2-7; 11 bases map to TRBD2. The CDR3 nucleotides are TGTGCCAGTAGTCCCGGGACTAGCGGATCCTACGAGCAGTACTTC. Its translation: CASSPGTSGSYEQYF. Complete variable domain (other parts from reference TRBV19 and TRBJ2-7): DGGITQSPKYLFRKEGQNVTLSCEQNLNHDAMYWYRQDPGQGLRLIYYSQIVNDFQKGDIAEGYSVSREKKESFPLTVTSAQKNPTAFYLCASSPGTSGSYEQYFGPGTRLTVT.